This TCR beta chain emerged from a study of blood T cell repertoires in COVID-19. Here immunoSEQ multiplex PCR was the method, and the copy in TCRdb shows in-frame clones only, minus some. The profile shows a few hundred thousand clones, 86% of them singletons. V was clipped by 10 bases and J by 2 bases, with 21 bases between them. CDR1 and CDR2 (germline): MNHEY, SVGAGI. CDR3 size: 15 residues. Patients in Seattle were enrolled during active infection, then followed longitudinally. The receptor was isolated from a woman in her 70s with COVID-19, enrolled during active disease. This sequence joins TRBV6-5 and TRBJ2-7, with D possibly TRBD1 on 6 matching bases. Sequencing was performed on peripheral blood. This CDR3 is CANPRSDRTPYEQYF. CDR3 sequence (DNA): TGTGCCAACCCCCGTTCGGACAGAACGCCCTACGAGCAGTACTTC.